This T cell receptor beta chain emerged from a study of blood T cell repertoires in COVID-19. Study overall: Sites in the United States, Italy and Spain provided acute and convalescent COVID-19 samples. From T cells, B-cell-depleted T cells, or PBMCs came the material, which was cDNA or gDNA.

This clone showed up just a few times. How the authors handled the data: Reference gene primer amplification gave estimated nucleated cell counts. The data were produced by immunoSEQ multiplex PCR, yet TCRdb's version contains in-frame clones alone and is incomplete. V and J calls plus clone size are reproduced from that table; the DNA served to infer D and trimming. The data show 75,000 to 85,000 clones, over 80% seen once. The source is a man aged 50 to 60 with active COVID-19. Input material: peripheral blood.

The CDR3 DNA follows: TGTGCCAGCAGCTTGGGGCAGGGGGCCCACAATGAGCAGTTCTTC. It codes for CASSLGQGAHNEQFF. The V call is TRBV5-8, the J call TRBJ2-1; 8 bases align to TRBD1. This CDR3 contains 15 residues. With V trimmed by 0 bases and J by 5 bases, 4 bases remained unmatched. Germline V lookup: CDR1 SGHTS, CDR2 YDEGEE.